This paragraph covers one TCR beta chain sequence. In this sample, this clonotype turned up a few times. No antigen is known for it. Base-call qualities are not available, and no considerably larger clone is one nucleotide away. This sample is drawn from a study of T cell repertoires in cytomegalovirus infection (dated by TCRdb to about 2019). About the investigation overall: The peptide stimulations were aimed at well-studied HLA-B-restricted epitopes as well as recently identified HLA-C-restricted CMV epitopes, whose presentation resists viral immunomodulation. Donor HLA type was relevant to the analysis, as public TCR beta signatures indicated carriage of CMV infection together with the matching HLA type.

What the treatment or condition label conveys for this sample: in vitro stimulation with specific CMV peptide epitopes to enrich CMV-specific T cells. The paper as a whole reports these results and caveats: Carriers of CMV infection plus the relevant HLA type were discriminated by the cumulative frequency of public TCR beta family members in the study cohort and in an independent roughly 380-donor cohort. In the ex vivo response, HLA-C-restricted CMV-specific TCR beta clonotypes were dominant, and in two of eight donors the single most frequent clonotype came from this HLA-C-restricted group.

The sequencer was an Illumina HiSeq 1500. TCRdb reran the public reads through fastp at Q25 and MiXCR, keeping productive beta chains. Rows are unified per CDR3 protein, each entry keeping the most common DNA and genes. In this sample the table shows about half a million distinct CDR3 sequences, around 30% of which occur a single time. In total, the top ten clones hold 17% of the sample. Between the V and J ends, shortened by 5 bases and 2 bases respectively, the junction contains 10 bases. The CDR3 measures 14 amino acids from cysteine to phenylalanine. CDR3 DNA only is kept here, 42 bases in frame from base 1. In the germline V gene (reference sequence), CDR1 corresponds to PRHDT and CDR2 to FYEKMQ.

This receptor was obtained from a human donor in good health (CMV status not recorded). Some clones in this sample may be carry-over from other donors' samples. The sequences come from cultured PBMCs, collected from culture after CMV antigen stimulation. The rearranged chain carries TRBV13 and TRBJ2-1, with a weak D call of TRBD1 (6 bases match). CDR3 reads: CASSQQGPYNEQFF. The sequenced DNA is TGTGCCAGCAGCCAACAGGGACCCTACAATGAGCAGTTCTTC.